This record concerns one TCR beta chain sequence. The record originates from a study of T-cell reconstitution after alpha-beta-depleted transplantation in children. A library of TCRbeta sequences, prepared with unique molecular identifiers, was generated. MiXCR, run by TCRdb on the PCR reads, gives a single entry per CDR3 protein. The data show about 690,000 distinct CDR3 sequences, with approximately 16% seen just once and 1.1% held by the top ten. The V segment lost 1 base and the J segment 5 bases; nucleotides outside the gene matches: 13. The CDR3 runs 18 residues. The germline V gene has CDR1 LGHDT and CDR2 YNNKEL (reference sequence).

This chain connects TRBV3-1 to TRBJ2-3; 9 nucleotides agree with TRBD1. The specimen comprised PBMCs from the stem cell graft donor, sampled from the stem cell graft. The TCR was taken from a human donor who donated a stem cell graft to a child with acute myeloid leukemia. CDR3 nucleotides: TGTGCCAGCAGCCAAGTAGCTCGGGACAGGGAAAGTGAAGATACGCAGTATTTT. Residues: CASSQVARDRESEDTQYF.